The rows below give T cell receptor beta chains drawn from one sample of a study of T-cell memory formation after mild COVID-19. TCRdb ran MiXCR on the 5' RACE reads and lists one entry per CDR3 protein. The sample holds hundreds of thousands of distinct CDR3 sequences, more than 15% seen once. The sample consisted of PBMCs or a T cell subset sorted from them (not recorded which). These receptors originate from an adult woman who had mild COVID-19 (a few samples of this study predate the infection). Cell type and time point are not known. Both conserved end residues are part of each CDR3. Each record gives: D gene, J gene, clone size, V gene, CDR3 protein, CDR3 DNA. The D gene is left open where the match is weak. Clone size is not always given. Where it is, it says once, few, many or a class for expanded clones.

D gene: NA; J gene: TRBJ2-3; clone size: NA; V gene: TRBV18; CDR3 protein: CASSPPLFASGTDTQYF; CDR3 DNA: TGTGCCAGCTCACCACCGTTGTTTGCTTCTGGCACAGATACGCAGTATTTT
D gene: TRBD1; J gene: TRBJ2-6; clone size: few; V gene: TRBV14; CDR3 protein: CASSEGTGSSGANVLTF; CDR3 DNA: TGTGCCAGCAGCGAAGGGACAGGCTCTTCAGGGGCCAACGTCCTGACTTTC
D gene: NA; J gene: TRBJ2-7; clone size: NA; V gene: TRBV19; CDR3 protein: CASSIAVRSYEQYF; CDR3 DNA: TGTGCCAGTAGTATCGCCGTCCGTTCCTACGAGCAGTACTTC
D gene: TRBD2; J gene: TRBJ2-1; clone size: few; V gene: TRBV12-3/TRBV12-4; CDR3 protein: CASTNRALTSGGPGHNEQFF; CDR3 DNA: TGTGCCAGCACCAACCGGGCCCTGACTAGCGGGGGGCCAGGACACAATGAGCAGTTCTTC
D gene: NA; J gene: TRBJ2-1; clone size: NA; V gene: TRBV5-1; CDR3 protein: CASSFQGGATYNEQFF; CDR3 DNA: TGCGCCAGCAGCTTCCAAGGGGGGGCGACTTACAATGAGCAGTTCTTC
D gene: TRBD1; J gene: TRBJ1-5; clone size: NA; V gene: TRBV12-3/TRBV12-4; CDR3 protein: CASSPDRLNNQPQHF; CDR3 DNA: TGTGCCAGCAGTCCGGACAGGTTGAACAATCAGCCCCAGCATTTT
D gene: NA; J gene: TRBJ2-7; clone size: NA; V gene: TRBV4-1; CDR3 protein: CASSRDGPFGEQYF; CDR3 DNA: TGCGCCAGCAGCCGGGACGGCCCTTTTGGCGAGCAGTACTTC
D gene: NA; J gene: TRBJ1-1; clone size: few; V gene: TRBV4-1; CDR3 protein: CASSQVQGEAEAFF; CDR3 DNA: TGCGCCAGCAGCCAAGTCCAGGGCGAGGCTGAAGCTTTCTTT
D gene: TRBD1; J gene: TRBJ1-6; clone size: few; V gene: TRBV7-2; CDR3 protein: CASSVQGSYNSPLHF; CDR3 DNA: TGTGCCAGCAGCGTACAGGGGTCCTATAATTCACCCCTCCACTTT
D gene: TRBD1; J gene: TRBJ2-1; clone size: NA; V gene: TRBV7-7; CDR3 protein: CASSQTMDRNNEQFF; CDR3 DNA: TGTGCCAGCAGCCAGACAATGGACAGGAACAATGAGCAGTTCTTC
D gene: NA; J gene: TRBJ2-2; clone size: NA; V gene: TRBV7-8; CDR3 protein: CASSSYTTGELFF; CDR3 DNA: TGTGCCAGCAGCTCGTACACCACCGGGGAGCTGTTTTTT
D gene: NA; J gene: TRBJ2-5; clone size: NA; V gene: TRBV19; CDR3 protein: CASSIDGNGETQYF; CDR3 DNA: TGTGCCAGTAGTATAGACGGTAACGGAGAGACCCAGTACTTC
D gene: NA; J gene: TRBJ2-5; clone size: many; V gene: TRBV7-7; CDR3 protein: CASSFGTGETQYF; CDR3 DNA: TGTGCTAGCAGCTTTGGCACAGGGGAGACCCAGTACTTC
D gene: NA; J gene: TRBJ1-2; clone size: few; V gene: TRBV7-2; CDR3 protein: CASRPVIGYGYTF; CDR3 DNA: TGTGCCAGCAGGCCAGTCATCGGCTATGGCTACACCTTC
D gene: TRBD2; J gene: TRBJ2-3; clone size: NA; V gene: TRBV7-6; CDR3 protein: CASSLTGLPTDTQYF; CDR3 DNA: TGTGCCAGCAGCTTAACGGGACTACCCACAGATACGCAGTATTTT
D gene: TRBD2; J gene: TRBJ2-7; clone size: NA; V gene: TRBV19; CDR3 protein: CASRKTTSGREEQYF; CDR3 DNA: TGTGCCAGTAGGAAAACGACTAGCGGGAGAGAAGAGCAGTACTTC
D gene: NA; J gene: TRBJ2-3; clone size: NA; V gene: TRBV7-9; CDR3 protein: CASSSAGTTSDTQYF; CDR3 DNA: TGTGCCAGCAGCTCGGCCGGCACTACGTCAGATACGCAGTATTTT
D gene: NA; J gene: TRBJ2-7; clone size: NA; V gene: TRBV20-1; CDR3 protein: CSAITVSSYEQYF; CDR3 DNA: TGCAGTGCTATCACAGTAAGCTCCTACGAGCAGTACTTC
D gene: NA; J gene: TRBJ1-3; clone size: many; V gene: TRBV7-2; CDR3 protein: CASSLVGNTIYF; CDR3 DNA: TGTGCCAGCAGCTTAGTTGGAAACACCATATATTTT
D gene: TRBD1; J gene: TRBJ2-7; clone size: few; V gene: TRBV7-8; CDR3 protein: CASRGRDRGHEQYF; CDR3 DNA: TGTGCCAGCAGGGGGAGGGACAGGGGGCACGAGCAGTACTTC
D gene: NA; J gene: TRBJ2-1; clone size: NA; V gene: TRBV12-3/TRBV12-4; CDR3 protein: CASRVTGYNEQFF; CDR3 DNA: TGTGCCAGCAGGGTAACTGGTTACAATGAGCAGTTCTTC
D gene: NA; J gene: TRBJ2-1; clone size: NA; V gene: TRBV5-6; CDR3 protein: CASSLSGLLGGNEQFF; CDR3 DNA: TGTGCCAGCAGCTTATCAGGGCTTTTGGGGGGCAATGAGCAGTTCTTC
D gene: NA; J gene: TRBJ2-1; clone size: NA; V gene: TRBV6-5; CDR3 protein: CASRTTRGINEQFF; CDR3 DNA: TGTGCCAGCAGGACTACTAGAGGCATTAATGAGCAGTTCTTC
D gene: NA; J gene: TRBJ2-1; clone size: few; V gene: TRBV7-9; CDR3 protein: CASSSRDGKSYNEQFF; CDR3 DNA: TGTGCCAGCAGCAGCCGGGACGGAAAATCCTACAATGAGCAGTTCTTC
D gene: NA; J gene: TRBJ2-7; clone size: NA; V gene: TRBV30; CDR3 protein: CAWSGGLQSYEQYF; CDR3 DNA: TGTGCCTGGAGTGGCGGTCTGCAATCCTACGAGCAGTACTTC
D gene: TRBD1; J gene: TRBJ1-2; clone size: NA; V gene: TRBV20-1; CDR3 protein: CSARGTGERGYTF; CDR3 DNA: TGCAGTGCTAGAGGGACAGGGGAGCGAGGCTACACCTTC
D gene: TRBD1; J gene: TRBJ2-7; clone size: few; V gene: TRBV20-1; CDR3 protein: CSAGTGDGNEQYF; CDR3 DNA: TGCAGTGCGGGGACAGGGGATGGCAACGAGCAGTACTTC
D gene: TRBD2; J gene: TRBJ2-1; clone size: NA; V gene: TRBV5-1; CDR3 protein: CASSSPGLAGVFNEQFF; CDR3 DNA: TGCGCCAGCAGCTCCCCGGGACTAGCGGGAGTTTTCAATGAGCAGTTCTTC
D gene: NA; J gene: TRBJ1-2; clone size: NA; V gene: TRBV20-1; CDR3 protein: CSARVRAAGYTF; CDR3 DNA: TGCAGTGCTAGAGTCAGGGCCGCTGGCTACACCTTC
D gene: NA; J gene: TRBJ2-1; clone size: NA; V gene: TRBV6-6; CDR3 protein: CASSYSMYGSSYNEQFF; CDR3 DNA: TGTGCCAGCAGTTACTCGATGTACGGGAGTTCCTACAATGAGCAGTTCTTC
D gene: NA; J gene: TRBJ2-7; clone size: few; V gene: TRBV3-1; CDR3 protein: CASSQSGTKTQYF; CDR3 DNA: TGTGCCAGCAGCCAATCCGGGACAAAGACGCAGTACTTC
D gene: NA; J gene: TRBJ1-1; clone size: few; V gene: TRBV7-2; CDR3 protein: CASSFGRVPFAEAFF; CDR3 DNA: TGTGCCAGCAGCTTTGGCAGGGTTCCTTTCGCTGAAGCTTTCTTT
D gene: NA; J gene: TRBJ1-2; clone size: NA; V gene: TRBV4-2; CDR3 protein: CASSQADGVPANYGYTF; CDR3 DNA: TGTGCCAGCAGCCAAGCGGACGGGGTACCGGCTAACTATGGCTACACCTTC
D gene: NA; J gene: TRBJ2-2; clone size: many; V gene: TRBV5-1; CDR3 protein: CASQEANTGELFF; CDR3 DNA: TGCGCCAGCCAAGAAGCGAACACCGGGGAGCTGTTTTTT
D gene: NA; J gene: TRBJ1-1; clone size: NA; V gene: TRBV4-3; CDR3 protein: CASSQPQRDTEAFF; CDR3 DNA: TGCGCCAGCAGCCAACCGCAGAGAGACACTGAAGCTTTCTTT
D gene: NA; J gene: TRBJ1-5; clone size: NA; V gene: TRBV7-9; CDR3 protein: CASSLSSGNQPQHF; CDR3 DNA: TGTGCCAGCAGCTTATCATCGGGAAATCAGCCCCAGCATTTT
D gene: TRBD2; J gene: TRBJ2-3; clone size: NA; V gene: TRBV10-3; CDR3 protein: CAISEWGGSTDTQYF; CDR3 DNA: TGTGCCATCAGTGAATGGGGGGGATCAACAGATACGCAGTATTTT
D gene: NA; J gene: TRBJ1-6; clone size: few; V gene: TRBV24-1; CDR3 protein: CATQDGGNSPLHF; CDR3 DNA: TGTGCCACCCAGGACGGGGGGAATTCACCCCTCCACTTT
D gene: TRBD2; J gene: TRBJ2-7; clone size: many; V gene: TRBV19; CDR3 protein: CASKPVAGGYEQYF; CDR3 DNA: TGTGCCAGTAAGCCCGTAGCGGGAGGCTACGAGCAGTACTTC
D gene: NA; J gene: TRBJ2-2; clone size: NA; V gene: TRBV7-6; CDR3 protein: CASSFTPRGTKNTGELFF; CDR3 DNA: TGTGCCAGCAGCTTCACCCCAAGAGGGACAAAGAACACCGGGGAGCTGTTTTTT
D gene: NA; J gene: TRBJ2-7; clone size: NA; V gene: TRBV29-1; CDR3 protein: CSVETGKYEQYF; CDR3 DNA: TGCAGCGTTGAAACAGGGAAGTACGAGCAGTACTTC
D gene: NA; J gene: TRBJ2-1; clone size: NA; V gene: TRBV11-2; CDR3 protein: CASRGLRQSNNEQFF; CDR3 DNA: TGTGCCAGCCGAGGGTTGCGGCAGTCCAACAATGAGCAGTTCTTC
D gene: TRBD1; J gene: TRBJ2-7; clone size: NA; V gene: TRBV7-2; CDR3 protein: CASSPRRDRGRDEQYF; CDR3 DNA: TGTGCCAGCAGCCCCCGCCGGGACAGGGGGAGAGACGAGCAGTACTTC
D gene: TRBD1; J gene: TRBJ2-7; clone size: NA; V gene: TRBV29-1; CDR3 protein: CSVELGQGYEQYF; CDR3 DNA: TGCAGCGTTGAATTAGGACAGGGCTACGAGCAGTACTTC
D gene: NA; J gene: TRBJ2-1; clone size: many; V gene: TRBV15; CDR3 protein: CATSRDDVYNEQFF; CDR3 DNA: TGTGCCACCAGCAGAGATGATGTATACAATGAGCAGTTCTTC
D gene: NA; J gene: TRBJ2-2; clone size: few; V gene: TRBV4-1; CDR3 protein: CASSQEGFVGELFF; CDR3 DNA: TGCGCCAGCAGCCAAGAGGGGTTTGTAGGGGAGCTGTTTTTT